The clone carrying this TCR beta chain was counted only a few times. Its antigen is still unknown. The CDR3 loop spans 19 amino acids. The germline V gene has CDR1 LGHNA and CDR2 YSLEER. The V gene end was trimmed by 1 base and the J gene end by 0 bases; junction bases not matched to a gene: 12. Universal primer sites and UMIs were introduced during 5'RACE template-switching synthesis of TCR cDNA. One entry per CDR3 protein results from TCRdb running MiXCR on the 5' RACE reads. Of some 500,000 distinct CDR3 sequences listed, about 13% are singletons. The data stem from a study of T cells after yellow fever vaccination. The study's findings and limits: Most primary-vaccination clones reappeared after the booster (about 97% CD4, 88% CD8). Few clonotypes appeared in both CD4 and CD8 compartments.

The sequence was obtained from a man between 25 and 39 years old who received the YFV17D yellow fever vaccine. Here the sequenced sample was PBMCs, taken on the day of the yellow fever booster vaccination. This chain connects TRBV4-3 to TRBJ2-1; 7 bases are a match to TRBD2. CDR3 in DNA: TGCGCCAGCAGCCAAGGGGGCGTGACTAGCCTCCACTCCTACAATGAGCAGTTCTTC. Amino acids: CASSQGGVTSLHSYNEQFF.